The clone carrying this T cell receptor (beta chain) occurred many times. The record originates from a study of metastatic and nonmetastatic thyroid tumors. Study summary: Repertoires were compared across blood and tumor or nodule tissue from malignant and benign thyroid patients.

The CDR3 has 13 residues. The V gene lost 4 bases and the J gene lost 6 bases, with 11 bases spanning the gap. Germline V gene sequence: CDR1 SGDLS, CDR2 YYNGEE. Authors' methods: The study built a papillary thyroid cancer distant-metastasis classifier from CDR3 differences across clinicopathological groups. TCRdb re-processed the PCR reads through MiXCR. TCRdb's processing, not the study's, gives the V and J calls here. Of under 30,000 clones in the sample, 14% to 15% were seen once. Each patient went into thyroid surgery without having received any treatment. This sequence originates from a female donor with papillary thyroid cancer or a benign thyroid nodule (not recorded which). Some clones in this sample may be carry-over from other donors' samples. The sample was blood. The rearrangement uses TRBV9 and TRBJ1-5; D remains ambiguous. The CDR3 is CASSSTPGQPQHF. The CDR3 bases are TGTGCCAGCAGCTCCACCCCCGGTCAGCCCCAGCATTTT.